This T cell receptor beta chain was sequenced for a study of glioma-infiltrating T cells. Study findings and constraints: Tissue-blood divergence was below expectation in non-neoplastic patients, above in gliomas.

TCR alpha and beta CDR3 regions were amplified from RNA using iRepertoire nested multiplex PCR. MiXCR, applied by TCRdb to the multiplex PCR reads, yields one record per CDR3 protein. The table includes a few hundred thousand distinct CDR3 sequences, 41% detected once. Germline V lookup: CDR1 MNHNS, CDR2 SASEGT. This CDR3 contains 12 residues. Comments on this clonotype: Its antigen is undetermined. A much more abundant neighbour one base away suggests this may be a read error.

The specimen was glioma tissue, nonneoplastic brain tissue, or PBMCs (not recorded which). The TCR comes from a human donor with low-grade glioma or glioblastoma, undergoing nonglioma brain surgery, or in good health (not recorded which). V is TRBV6-1 and J is TRBJ1-1; unclear D gene. The CDR3 DNA is TGTGCCAGCAGGGAGTTGAACACTGAACCTTTCTTT. It encodes CASRELNTEPFF.